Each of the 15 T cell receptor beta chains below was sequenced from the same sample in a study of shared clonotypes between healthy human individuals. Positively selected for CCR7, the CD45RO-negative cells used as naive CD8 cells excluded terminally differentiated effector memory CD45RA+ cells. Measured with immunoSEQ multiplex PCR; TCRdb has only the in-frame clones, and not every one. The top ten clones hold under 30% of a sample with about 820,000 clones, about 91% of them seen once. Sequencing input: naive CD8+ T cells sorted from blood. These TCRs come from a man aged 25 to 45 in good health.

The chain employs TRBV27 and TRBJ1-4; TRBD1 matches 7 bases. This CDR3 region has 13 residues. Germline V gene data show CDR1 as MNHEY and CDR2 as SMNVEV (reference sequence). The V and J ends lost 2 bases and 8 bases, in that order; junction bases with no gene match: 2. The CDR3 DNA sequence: TGTGCCAGCAGTTTACCGGACAGGGAAAAACTGTTTTTT. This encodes CASSLPDREKLFF.

CDR3 in DNA: TGTGCCAGCAGTTTATCGGGCCCCACCGTCGCAGATACGCAGTATTTT. This encodes CASSLSGPTVADTQYF. The chain uses TRBV27 and TRBJ2-3; D not certain. The length of the CDR3 is 16 residues. Germline V gene lookup returns CDR1 MNHEY and CDR2 SMNVEV (reference sequence). The V gene lost 0 bases and the J gene lost 4 bases, with 14 bases spanning the gap.

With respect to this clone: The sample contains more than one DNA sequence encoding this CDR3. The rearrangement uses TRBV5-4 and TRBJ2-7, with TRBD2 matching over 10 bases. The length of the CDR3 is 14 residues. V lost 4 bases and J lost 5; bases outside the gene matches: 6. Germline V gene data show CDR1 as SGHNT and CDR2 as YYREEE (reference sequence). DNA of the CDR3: TGTGCCAGCAGCCTCAGGCTAGCGGGAGACGAGCAGTACTTC. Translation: CASSLRLAGDEQYF.

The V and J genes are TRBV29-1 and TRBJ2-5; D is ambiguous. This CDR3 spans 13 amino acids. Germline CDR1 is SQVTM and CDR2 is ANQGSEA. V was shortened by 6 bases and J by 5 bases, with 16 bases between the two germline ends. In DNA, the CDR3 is TGCAGCGTCGAAAGTGCTAGTGGGGAGACCCAGTACTTC. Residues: CSVESASGETQYF.

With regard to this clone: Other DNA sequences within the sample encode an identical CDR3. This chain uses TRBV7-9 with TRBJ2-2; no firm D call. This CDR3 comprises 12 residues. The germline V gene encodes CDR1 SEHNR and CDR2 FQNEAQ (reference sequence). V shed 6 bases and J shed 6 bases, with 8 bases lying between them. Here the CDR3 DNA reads TGTGCCAGCAGTCCATTAGCCGGGGAGCTGTTTTTT. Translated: CASSPLAGELFF.

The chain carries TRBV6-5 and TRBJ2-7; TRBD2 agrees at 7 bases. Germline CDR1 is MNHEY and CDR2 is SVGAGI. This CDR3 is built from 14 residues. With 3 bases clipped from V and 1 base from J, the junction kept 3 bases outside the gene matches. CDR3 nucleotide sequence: TGTGCCAGCAGTTATAAGCGGGATTCCTACGAGCAGTACTTC. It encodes CASSYKRDSYEQYF.

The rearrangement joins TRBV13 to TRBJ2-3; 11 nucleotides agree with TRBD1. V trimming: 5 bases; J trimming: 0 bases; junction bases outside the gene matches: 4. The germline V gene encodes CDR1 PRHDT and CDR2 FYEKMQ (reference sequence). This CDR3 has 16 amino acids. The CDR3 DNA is TGTGCCAGCAGCCAGGGACAGGGGGATAGCACAGATACGCAGTATTTT. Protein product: CASSQGQGDSTDTQYF.

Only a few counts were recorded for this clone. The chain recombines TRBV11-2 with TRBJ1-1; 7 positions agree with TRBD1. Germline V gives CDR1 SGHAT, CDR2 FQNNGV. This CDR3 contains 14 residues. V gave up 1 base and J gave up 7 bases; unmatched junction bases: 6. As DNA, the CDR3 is TGTGCCAGCAGCTTAGGGACAGGTTTGTTTGAAGCTTTCTTT. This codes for CASSLGTGLFEAFF.

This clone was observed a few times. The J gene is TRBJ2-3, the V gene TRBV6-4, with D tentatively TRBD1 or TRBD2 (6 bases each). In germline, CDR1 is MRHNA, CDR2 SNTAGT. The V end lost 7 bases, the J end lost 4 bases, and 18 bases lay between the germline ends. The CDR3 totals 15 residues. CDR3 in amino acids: CASTKSGGTSDTQYF. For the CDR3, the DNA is TGTGCCAGCACAAAATCCGGGGGCACCTCAGATACGCAGTATTTT.

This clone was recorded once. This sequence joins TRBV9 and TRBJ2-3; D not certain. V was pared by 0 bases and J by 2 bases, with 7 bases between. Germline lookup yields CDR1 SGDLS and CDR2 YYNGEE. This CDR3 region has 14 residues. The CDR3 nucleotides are TGTGCCAGCAGCGTAGGCGGCCACACAGATACGCAGTATTTT. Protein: CASSVGGHTDTQYF. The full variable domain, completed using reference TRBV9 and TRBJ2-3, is DSGVTQTPKHLITATGQRVTLRCSPRSGDLSVYWYQQSLDQGLQFLIQYYNGEERAKGNILERFSAQQFPDLHSELNLSSLELGDSALYFCASSVGGHTDTQYFGPGTRLTVL.

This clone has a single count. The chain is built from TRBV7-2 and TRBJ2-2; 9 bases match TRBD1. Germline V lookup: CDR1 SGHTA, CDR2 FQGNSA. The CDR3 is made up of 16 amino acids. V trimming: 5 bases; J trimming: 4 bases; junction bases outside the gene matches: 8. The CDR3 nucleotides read TGTGCCAGCAGCCCTCGGGGACAGGGTCCCACCGGGGAGCTGTTTTTT. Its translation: CASSPRGQGPTGELFF. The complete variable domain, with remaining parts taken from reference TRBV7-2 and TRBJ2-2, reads GAGVSQSPSNKVTEKGKDVELRCDPISGHTALYWYRQSLGQGLEFLIYFQGNSAPDKSGLPSDRFSAERTGGSVSTLTIQRTQQEDSAVYLCASSPRGQGPTGELFFGEGSRLTVL.

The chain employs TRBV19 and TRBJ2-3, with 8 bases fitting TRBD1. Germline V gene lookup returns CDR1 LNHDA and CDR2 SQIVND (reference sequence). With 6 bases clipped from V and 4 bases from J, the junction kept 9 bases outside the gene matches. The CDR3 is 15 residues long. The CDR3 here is CASRSRQGSPDTQYF. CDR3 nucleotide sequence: TGTGCCAGTAGGTCCCGACAGGGGAGTCCAGATACGCAGTATTTT. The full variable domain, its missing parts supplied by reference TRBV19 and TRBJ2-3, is DGGITQSPKYLFRKEGQNVTLSCEQNLNHDAMYWYRQDPGQGLRLIYYSQIVNDFQKGDIAEGYSVSREKKESFPLTVTSAQKNPTAFYLCASRSRQGSPDTQYFGPGTRLTVL.

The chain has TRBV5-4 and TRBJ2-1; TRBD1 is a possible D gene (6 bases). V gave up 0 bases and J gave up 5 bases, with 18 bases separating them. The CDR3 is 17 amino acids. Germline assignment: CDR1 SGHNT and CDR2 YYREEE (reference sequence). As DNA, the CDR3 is TGTGCCAGCAGCTTGGGGTACAGGGAAGGGTTAAACAATGAGCAGTTCTTC. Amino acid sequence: CASSLGYREGLNNEQFF.

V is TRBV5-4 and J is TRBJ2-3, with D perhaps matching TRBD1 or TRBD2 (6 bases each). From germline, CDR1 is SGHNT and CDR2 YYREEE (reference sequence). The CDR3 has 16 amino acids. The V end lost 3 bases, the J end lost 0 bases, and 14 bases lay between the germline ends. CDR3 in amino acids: CASSWGDKHSTDTQYF. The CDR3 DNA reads TGTGCCAGCAGCTGGGGGGACAAACATAGCACAGATACGCAGTATTTT.

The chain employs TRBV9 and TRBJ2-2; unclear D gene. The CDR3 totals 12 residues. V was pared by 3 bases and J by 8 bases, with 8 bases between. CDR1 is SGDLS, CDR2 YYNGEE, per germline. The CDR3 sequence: CASSGTAGELFF. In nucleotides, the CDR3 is TGTGCCAGCAGCGGGACCGCAGGGGAGCTGTTTTTT.